The rows below give T cell receptor beta chains drawn from one sample of a study of T cell responses to AZD1222 COVID-19 vaccine. Assay: immunoSEQ multiplex PCR; the TCRdb copy retains only in-frame clones and omits some. This table has 150,000 to 200,000 clones, about nine tenths appearing once. Material: peripheral blood, obtained on day 0 of AZD1222 vaccination. The receptor source for this set is an adult in good health. The CDR3 runs from the conserved cysteine through the conserved F or W. A D gene is named only where the DNA matches it firmly. The size entry is marked missing in some rows and otherwise reads once, few, many or a size class.

>-|-|TRBJ1-4|TRBV7-9
CASSQRTGATNEKLFF
TGTGCCAGCAGCCAAAGGACGGGGGCAACTAATGAAAAACTGTTTTTT
>-|-|TRBJ1-2|TRBV5-4
CASTPGGANYGYTF
TGTGCCAGCACCCCCGGCGGGGCTAACTATGGCTACACCTTC
>-|-|TRBJ1-2|TRBV27
CASSLTTEGGPYGYTF
TGTGCCAGCAGTTTAACAACTGAGGGGGGCCCCTATGGCTACACCTTC
>-|-|TRBJ1-1|TRBV5-6
CASSFGGLGAEAFF
TGTGCCAGCAGCTTCGGGGGCTTGGGTGCTGAAGCTTTCTTT
>-|TRBD1|TRBJ2-1|TRBV27
CASSSLGQSSYNEQFF
TGTGCCAGCAGTTCCTTGGGACAGAGCTCCTACAATGAGCAGTTCTTC
>-|-|TRBJ2-5|TRBV5-1
CASSLAAGMETQYF
TGCGCCAGCAGCTTGGCCGCCGGGATGGAGACCCAGTACTTC
>-|TRBD1|TRBJ2-5|TRBV7-8
CASSSRDRGLKETQYF
TGTGCCAGCAGCTCCCGGGACAGGGGTTTGAAAGAGACCCAGTACTTC
>-|-|TRBJ2-6|TRBV11-1
CASSFTGSGANVLTF
TGTGCCAGCAGCTTTACAGGGTCCGGGGCCAACGTCCTGACTTTC
>-|-|TRBJ1-5|TRBV28
CASSPTGWDGNQPQHF
TGTGCCAGCAGTCCAACGGGTTGGGACGGCAATCAGCCCCAGCATTTT
>-|TRBD1|TRBJ1-5|TRBV4-1
CASSHPGTVNQPQHF
TGCGCCAGCAGCCACCCCGGGACAGTAAATCAGCCCCAGCATTTT
>once|-|TRBJ1-2|TRBV19
CASSIGGVDGYGYTF
TGTGCCAGTAGTATCGGGGGGGTAGATGGCTATGGCTACACCTTC
>-|-|TRBJ1-1|TRBV6-2/TRBV6-3
CASSYLSTNTEAFF
TGTGCCAGCAGTTACTTGTCAACGAACACTGAAGCTTTCTTT
>-|TRBD1|TRBJ1-2|TRBV12-3/TRBV12-4
CASSRDRVDGYTF
TGTGCCAGCAGTAGAGACAGGGTAGATGGCTACACCTTC
>-|-|TRBJ1-6|TRBV9
CASSVPQDSPLHF
TGTGCCAGCAGCGTACCTCAGGATTCCCCCCTCCACTTT
>-|TRBD2|TRBJ2-7|TRBV24-1
CATGGLAGGEQYF
TGTGCCACCGGGGGACTAGCGGGGGGCGAGCAGTACTTC
>-|-|TRBJ1-2|TRBV3-1/TRBV3-2
CASSQSGEGPLYGYTF
TGTGCCAGCAGCCAATCGGGAGAGGGACCCCTCTATGGCTACACCTTC
>-|TRBD2|TRBJ2-1|TRBV9
CASSVGTPTPGTTHNEQFF
TGTGCCAGCAGCGTAGGGACCCCAACTCCCGGGACTACCCACAATGAGCAGTTCTTC
>-|-|TRBJ2-7|TRBV19
CASSIGGARYEQYF
TGTGCCAGTAGTATAGGCGGAGCGCGGTACGAGCAGTACTTC
>-|-|TRBJ1-2|TRBV3-1/TRBV3-2
CASSPSGSKGDYGYTF
TGTGCCAGCAGCCCGTCGGGGTCAAAGGGGGACTATGGCTACACCTTC
>-|-|TRBJ2-1|TRBV5-1
CASRGRDRNNNEQFF
TGCGCCAGCAGGGGGCGGGATAGGAACAACAATGAGCAGTTCTTC
>-|-|TRBJ2-7|TRBV27
CASSLSRGYGAYEQYF
TGTGCCAGCAGTTTATCGAGGGGGTATGGGGCCTACGAGCAGTACTTC
>once|TRBD1|TRBJ2-7|TRBV24-1
CATSDTGTGAYEQYF
TGTGCCACCAGTGATACAGGGACAGGGGCCTACGAGCAGTACTTC
>once|-|TRBJ2-2|TRBV11-2
CASSLSGMGGELFF
TGTGCCAGCAGCTTATCCGGGATGGGCGGGGAGCTGTTTTTT
>-|-|TRBJ1-5|TRBV3-1/TRBV3-2
CASSQEPRRSNQPQHF
TGTGCCAGCAGCCAAGAACCCCGGCGGAGCAATCAGCCCCAGCATTTT
>-|-|TRBJ2-2|TRBV7-9
CASSFQTGPAHTGELFF
TGTGCCAGCAGCTTTCAGACAGGACCGGCCCACACCGGGGAGCTGTTTTTT
>once|-|TRBJ1-2|TRBV7-9
CASSLWGSDNYGYTF
TGTGCCAGCAGCTTATGGGGCAGCGACAACTATGGCTACACCTTC
>-|-|TRBJ1-2|TRBV15
CATSTRNNYGYTF
TGTGCCACCAGCACCAGGAATAACTATGGCTACACCTTC
>-|TRBD2|TRBJ2-2|TRBV10-3
CAIQSGTGGPTGELFF
TGTGCCATCCAGAGCGGGACGGGAGGGCCCACCGGGGAGCTGTTTTTT
>few|-|TRBJ1-1|TRBV7-2
CASSLAKSGTAFF
TGTGCCAGCAGCTTAGCTAAGTCAGGGACAGCTTTCTTT
>-|-|TRBJ1-3|TRBV19
CASTPGYGNTIYF
TGTGCCAGTACCCCGGGTTATGGAAACACCATATATTTT
>-|TRBD1|TRBJ1-2|TRBV24-1
CATSDPGTGHTYGYTF
TGTGCCACCAGTGACCCCGGGACAGGGCACACCTATGGCTACACCTTC
>once|-|TRBJ2-5|TRBV6-1
CASSDFGSIGQTQYF
TGTGCCAGCAGTGATTTTGGGTCGATTGGGCAGACCCAGTACTTC
>-|-|TRBJ1-6|TRBV2
CASSDRQGSSPLHF
TGTGCCAGCAGTGATAGGCAGGGGAGTTCACCCCTCCACTTT
>-|-|TRBJ2-7|TRBV5-1
CASSPNTYEQYF
TGCGCCAGCAGCCCGAATACCTACGAGCAGTACTTC
>-|TRBD1|TRBJ1-2|TRBV27
CASSQDRVYGYTF
TGTGCCAGCAGTCAGGACAGGGTCTATGGCTACACCTTC
>-|-|TRBJ2-4|TRBV7-8
CASSLAAGKAKNIQYF
TGTGCCAGCAGCTTAGCTGCGGGCAAAGCCAAAAACATTCAGTACTTC
>-|-|TRBJ1-5|TRBV3-1/TRBV3-2
CASSQGAGSHQPQHF
TGTGCCAGCAGCCAAGGGGCAGGGTCTCATCAGCCCCAGCATTTT
>-|TRBD1|TRBJ1-1|TRBV6-5
CASSYGDRANTEAFF
TGTGCCAGCAGTTACGGGGACAGGGCGAACACTGAAGCTTTCTTT
>once|-|TRBJ2-2|TRBV5-1
CASSLVLTGELFF
TGCGCCAGCAGCCTAGTCCTCACCGGGGAGCTGTTTTTT
>-|TRBD1|TRBJ2-7|TRBV5-1
CASSPGQGQEQYF
TGCGCCAGCAGTCCGGGACAGGGACAAGAGCAGTACTTC
>-|-|TRBJ2-1|TRBV12-3/TRBV12-4
CASSFSRDEQFF
TGTGCCAGCAGTTTTTCGAGGGATGAGCAGTTCTTC
>-|-|TRBJ1-1|TRBV6-5
CASSYSGGTEAFF
TGTGCCAGCAGTTACTCGGGGGGAACTGAAGCTTTCTTT
>-|TRBD1|TRBJ1-3|TRBV10-3
CAIMRTGWNGNTIYF
TGTGCCATCATGCGGACAGGGTGGAATGGAAACACCATATATTTT
>-|-|TRBJ1-5|TRBV5-1
CASSLEDSFNQPQHF
TGCGCCAGCAGCTTGGAAGACTCGTTCAATCAGCCCCAGCATTTT
>once|-|TRBJ1-3|TRBV5-6
CASSSGSGWNTIYF
TGTGCCAGCAGCTCCGGCTCAGGGTGGAACACCATATATTTT
>-|-|TRBJ1-2|TRBV6-5
CASSTGLNYGYTF
TGTGCCAGCAGTACGGGACTCAACTATGGCTACACCTTC
>-|-|TRBJ1-3|TRBV12-5
CASGLKVVFADSGNTIYF
TGTGCTAGTGGTTTGAAAGTCGTTTTCGCCGACTCTGGAAACACCATATATTTT
>-|TRBD2|TRBJ2-1|TRBV27
CASSLLAGESHEQFF
TGTGCCAGCAGTCTTCTAGCGGGAGAGAGTCATGAGCAGTTCTTC
>-|TRBD2|TRBJ2-1|TRBV5-4
CASSLLAGGIYNEQFF
TGTGCCAGCAGCTTGTTGGCGGGGGGTATCTACAATGAGCAGTTCTTC
>-|-|TRBJ2-3|TRBV27
CASSLSRLDTQYF
TGTGCCAGCAGTTTATCGCGACTAGATACGCAGTATTTT
>-|-|TRBJ2-2|TRBV6-5
CASSPGLTGELFF
TGTGCCAGCAGCCCCGGACTCACCGGGGAGCTGTTTTTT
>-|-|TRBJ2-2|TRBV6-4
CASSAPKTGTGELFF
TGTGCCAGCAGCGCACCAAAGACAGGTACCGGGGAGCTGTTTTTT